This T cell receptor (beta chain) was sequenced during a study of control samples from healthy donors and cancer patients. Method: immunoSEQ multiplex PCR; TCRdb's copy keeps in-frame clones and lacks some. This sample has 100,000 to 150,000 clones, with roughly 84% found just once. CDR1 is SGDLS and CDR2 is YYNGEE in the germline V gene. This CDR3 has 13 residues. Trimming pared 0 bases from V and 3 bases from J, leaving 6 bases between. The receptor was derived from a man in his late teens or twenties in good health. V gene TRBV9 combines with J gene TRBJ1-2, with TRBD1 as a possible D gene (5 bases). Sequenced material: blood. CDR3 protein: CASSVAQDYGYTF. The CDR3 nucleotides are TGTGCCAGCAGCGTAGCACAGGACTATGGCTACACCTTC.